A selection of T cell receptor beta chains follows, all from one sample in a study of blood T cell repertoires in COVID-19. Clones were sequenced by immunoSEQ multiplex PCR, and TCRdb holds only the in-frame ones, with some missing. The table lists 250,000 to 350,000 clones, around 90% of them singletons. Sequencing input: PBMCs or T cells enriched from blood (not recorded which). The receptors come from a woman in her thirties who had recovered from COVID-19. Both conserved end residues are part of each CDR3. The order of the fields is clone size, J gene, D gene, V gene, CDR3 protein, CDR3 DNA. A D gene is named only where the DNA matches it firmly. Clone size appears in some rows only: once, few, many, or a class for an expanded clone.

few TRBJ2-1 TRBD2 TRBV4-3 CASSQVVVSGINEQFF TGCGCCAGCAGCCAAGTGGTTGTTAGCGGGATAAATGAGCAGTTCTTC
once TRBJ1-2 TRBD1 TRBV12-5 CASGSWDRRLGYGYTF TGTGCTAGTGGTTCATGGGACAGACGCCTTGGGTATGGCTACACCTTC
NA TRBJ2-5 NA TRBV2 CASSYRRKERVQETQYF TGTGCCAGCAGCTACAGGCGCAAAGAAAGGGTTCAAGAGACCCAGTACTTC
NA TRBJ2-3 NA TRBV7-6 CASSRSGGTDTQYF TGTGCCAGCAGCCGGAGTGGTGGCACAGATACGCAGTATTTT
NA TRBJ2-2 TRBD2 TRBV6-2/TRBV6-3 CASSSLRGGRGHRGALFF TGTGCCAGCAGTTCCCTTCGCGGCGGGAGGGGCCACCGGGGAGCGCTGTTTTTT
NA TRBJ1-5 TRBD1 TRBV30 CAWAQGMHQPQHF TGTGCCTGGGCACAGGGGATGCATCAGCCCCAGCATTTT
NA TRBJ1-1 NA TRBV5-1 CASSLPGGQGAFF TGCGCCAGCAGCTTGCCGGGGGGGCAAGGGGCTTTCTTT
once TRBJ2-7 NA TRBV28 CASSLLHRAYEQYF TGTGCCAGCAGTTTACTTCACAGGGCCTACGAGCAGTACTTC
NA TRBJ2-7 TRBD2 TRBV5-6 CASSLRTSVMEQYF TGTGCCAGCAGCTTGAGGACTAGCGTTATGGAGCAGTACTTC
NA TRBJ1-4 TRBD1 TRBV15 CATSRATDRGPYEKLFF TGTGCCACCAGCAGGGCAACCGACAGGGGGCCCTATGAAAAACTGTTTTTT
NA TRBJ2-7 TRBD1 TRBV27 CASSRPGTGPGSYEQYF TGTGCCAGCAGTCGTCCCGGGACAGGCCCGGGCTCCTACGAGCAGTACTTC
NA TRBJ2-7 NA TRBV19 CASSIQGYEQYF TGTGCCAGTAGTATACAGGGGTACGAGCAGTACTTC
NA TRBJ2-7 NA TRBV7-6 CASSLKGRGVSEQYF TGTGCCAGCAGCTTAAAGGGGCGCGGGGTTAGCGAGCAGTACTTC
NA TRBJ2-1 NA TRBV7-3 CASSLTRGMQFF TGTGCCAGCAGCTTAACCCGGGGGATGCAGTTCTTC
NA TRBJ2-7 TRBD2 TRBV7-2 CASSSRTSGYEQYF TGTGCCAGCAGCTCCAGGACTAGCGGCTACGAGCAGTACTTC
few TRBJ2-2 NA TRBV19 CASSISRAGELFF TGTGCCAGTAGTATCAGCAGGGCCGGGGAGCTGTTTTTT
NA TRBJ2-1 NA TRBV4-1 CASSQVVTSYNEQFF TGCGCCAGCAGCCAAGTTGTGACTAGTTACAATGAGCAGTTCTTC
NA TRBJ2-2 NA TRBV11-2 CASSLGDIANTGELFF TGTGCCAGCAGCTTAGGCGACATAGCGAACACCGGGGAGCTGTTTTTT
NA TRBJ1-5 NA TRBV28 CASSPWASNQPQHF TGTGCCAGCAGCCCCTGGGCCAGCAATCAGCCCCAGCATTTT
NA TRBJ2-7 TRBD1 TRBV19 CASSIGTGEYEQYF TGTGCCAGTAGTATAGGGACAGGGGAGTACGAGCAGTACTTC
NA TRBJ2-7 NA TRBV7-8 CASRTTRDLTFYEQYF TGTGCCAGCAGAACTACACGGGATCTCACCTTTTACGAGCAGTACTTC
NA TRBJ1-2 TRBD1 TRBV7-2 CASSSRQGADSYGYTF TGTGCCAGCAGCTCTAGACAGGGGGCGGATTCCTATGGCTACACCTTC